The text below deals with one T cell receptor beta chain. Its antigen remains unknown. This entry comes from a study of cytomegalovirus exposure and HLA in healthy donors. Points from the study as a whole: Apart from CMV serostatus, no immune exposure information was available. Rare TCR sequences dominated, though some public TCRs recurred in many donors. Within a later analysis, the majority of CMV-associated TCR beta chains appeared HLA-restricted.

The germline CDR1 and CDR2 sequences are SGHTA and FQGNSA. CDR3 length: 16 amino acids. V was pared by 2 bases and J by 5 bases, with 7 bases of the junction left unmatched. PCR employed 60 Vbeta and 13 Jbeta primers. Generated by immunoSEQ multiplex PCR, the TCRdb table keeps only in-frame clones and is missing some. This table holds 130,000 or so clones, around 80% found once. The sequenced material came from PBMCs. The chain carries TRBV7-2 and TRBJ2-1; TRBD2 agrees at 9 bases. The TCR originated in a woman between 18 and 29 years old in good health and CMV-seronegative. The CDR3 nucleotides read TGTGCCAGCAGCTTATGGGGAGCTAGCGGGAACAATGAGCAGTTCTTC. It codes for CASSLWGASGNNEQFF. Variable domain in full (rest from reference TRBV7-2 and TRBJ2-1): GAGVSQSPSNKVTEKGKDVELRCDPISGHTALYWYRQSLGQGLEFLIYFQGNSAPDKSGLPSDRFSAERTGGSVSTLTIQRTQQEDSAVYLCASSLWGASGNNEQFFGPGTRLTVL.